Listed here are 18 T cell receptor beta chains from one sample, sequenced in a study of a mutant IDH1 vaccine in newly diagnosed glioma. Data came from immunoSEQ multiplex PCR; TCRdb stores just in-frame clones and leaves some out. The sample holds about 42,000 clones, roughly 84% seen once. Time point: week 35, safety follow-up. A 20-mer mutant IDH1 peptide at 300 ug was injected subcutaneously with topical imiquimod. No antigen has been identified for these receptors. The sample was PBMCs, taken from a glioma patient whose treatment included an IDH1 peptide vaccine. Receptor source: a woman between 45 and 60 years old with glioma.

The chain combines TRBV6-5 with TRBJ2-1; 7 bases are shared with TRBD1. The CDR3 extends over 15 amino acids. CDR1 MNHEY and CDR2 SVGAGI come from the germline V gene. The junction had 3 bases not matched to a gene; V was cut back by 0 bases and J by 4 bases. The CDR3 reads CASSYSWTGYNEQFF. CDR3 DNA sequence: TGTGCCAGCAGTTACTCGTGGACAGGATACAATGAGCAGTTCTTC.

The chain is built from TRBV5-1 and TRBJ2-1; D call uncertain. V was cut by 6 bases and J by 1 base, with 8 bases left in between. Germline loops: CDR1 SGHRS, CDR2 YFSETQ. The CDR3 is 13 residues long. DNA of the CDR3: TGCGCCAGCACGAAGGGTTCCTACAATGAGCAGTTCTTC. Translating it yields CASTKGSYNEQFF. The full variable domain, with the rest looked up from reference TRBV5-1 and TRBJ2-1, is KAGVTQTPRYLIKTRGQQVTLSCSPISGHRSVSWYQQTPGQGLQFLFEYFSETQRNKGNFPGRFSGRQFSNSRSEMNVSTLELGDSALYLCASTKGSYNEQFFGPGTRLTVL.

The V call is TRBV6-1, the J call TRBJ1-2; D not resolved. The V end lost 6 bases, the J end lost 1 base, and 15 bases lay between the germline ends. Germline V gene lookup returns CDR1 MNHNS and CDR2 SASEGT. The CDR3 covers 15 residues. CDR3 region: CASSPNWGFNYGYTF. CDR3 sequence (DNA): TGTGCCAGCAGCCCAAACTGGGGTTTTAACTATGGCTACACCTTC.

The chain links TRBV5-6 to TRBJ1-6; D is ambiguous. Trimming stripped 4 bases from V and 7 bases from J, with 3 bases between. The CDR3 loop spans 11 amino acids. The germline V gene encodes CDR1 SGHDT and CDR2 YYEEEE. The CDR3 DNA sequence: TGTGCCAGCAGCAAGAATTCACCCCTCCACTTT. Translating it yields CASSKNSPLHF.

This sequence joins TRBV9 and TRBJ1-1; TRBD1 is a possible D gene (5 bases). CDR3 length: 16 residues. V was pared by 0 bases and J by 3 bases, with 15 bases between. Germline V gene lookup returns CDR1 SGDLS and CDR2 YYNGEE. The CDR3: CASSVAGGSPYTEAFF. CDR3 nucleotide sequence: TGTGCCAGCAGCGTAGCGGGGGGGAGTCCCTACACTGAAGCTTTCTTT.

This clone was observed a handful of times. CDR3 DNA sequence: TGTGCCTGGAGCCATGAAAAACTGTTTTTT. Protein product: CAWSHEKLFF. The rearrangement links TRBV30 to TRBJ1-4, with D uncertain. Per the germline V gene, CDR1 is GTSNPN and CDR2 is SVGIG (reference sequence). This CDR3 has 10 amino acids. V was clipped by 3 bases and J by 6 bases, with 2 bases between them. Supplemented by reference TRBV30 and TRBJ1-4, the full variable domain reads SQTIHQWPATLVQPVGSPLSLECTVEGTSNPNLYWYRQAAGRGLQLLFYSVGIGQISSEVPQNLSASRPQDRQFILSSKKLLLSDSGFYLCAWSHEKLFFGSGTQLSVL.

The J gene is TRBJ1-1, the V gene TRBV19; unclear D gene. The V end lost 5 bases, the J end lost 11 bases, and 12 bases lay between the germline ends. The CDR3 loop spans 11 amino acids. Germline CDR1 reads LNHDA; CDR2 reads SQIVND (reference sequence). The CDR3, as DNA: TGTGCCAGTAGTTTAACTGGTGGGGCTTTCTTT. Its translation: CASSLTGGAFF.

The chain joins TRBV5-4 to TRBJ2-2; no clear D gene. This CDR3 spans 15 amino acids. Germline V gene data show CDR1 as SGHNT and CDR2 as YYREEE (reference sequence). The V and J ends lost 2 bases and 1 base respectively, with 9 bases between them. The CDR3 DNA is TGTGCCAGCAGCTTTCAATCAGGGAACACCGGGGAGCTGTTTTTT. It encodes CASSFQSGNTGELFF.

V is TRBV7-9 and J is TRBJ2-7, with D tentatively TRBD2 (5 bases). The V end was cut by 5 bases, the J end by 6 bases, with 14 bases between. This CDR3 spans 13 amino acids. The germline gives CDR1 SEHNR, CDR2 FQNEAQ (reference sequence). CDR3 protein: CASSAQRVGEQYF. For the CDR3, the DNA is TGTGCCAGCAGCGCGCAGAGGGTCGGCGAGCAGTACTTC.

The chain links TRBV15 to TRBJ2-3, with D uncertain. Germline-derived CDR1 and CDR2 are LNHNV and YYDKDF (reference sequence). The ends were cut back, 0 bases at V and 3 bases at J, with 13 bases in the middle. This CDR3 has 16 residues. The CDR3 DNA reads as TGTGCCACCAGCAGAGATTTAAGGTCTCGGACAGATACGCAGTATTTT. This codes for CATSRDLRSRTDTQYF.

The chain carries TRBV9 and TRBJ2-7, with D tentatively TRBD2 (6 bases). Trimming took 0 bases from V and 5 from J, leaving 15 bases between them. CDR3 length: 15 amino acids. Germline lookup yields CDR1 SGDLS and CDR2 YYNGEE. This chain's CDR3 is CASSVDAGKAHEQYF. In DNA, the CDR3 is TGTGCCAGCAGCGTAGATGCGGGAAAGGCCCACGAGCAGTACTTC.

CDR3 nucleotides: TGTGCCAGCAGTCTAGAAACGGGGAACACTGAAGCTTTCTTT. This sequence encodes CASSLETGNTEAFF. V gene TRBV6-5 combines with J gene TRBJ1-1; D is unresolved. Germline values: CDR1 MNHEY, CDR2 SVGAGI. Trimming pared 5 bases from V and 1 base from J, leaving 11 bases between. CDR3 length equals 14 residues.

The V gene is TRBV6-6, the J gene TRBJ1-2; D gene unclear. The CDR3 is made up of 13 amino acids. The ends were cut back, 7 bases at V and 4 bases at J, with 13 bases in the middle. Germline CDR1 is MNHNY and CDR2 is SVGAGI (reference sequence). Here the CDR3 DNA reads TGTGCCAGCACGCTCGGGAACCTCTATGGCTACACCTTC. It translates to CASTLGNLYGYTF.

This chain uses TRBV5-6 with TRBJ2-7, with 10 bases matching TRBD1. This CDR3 comprises 15 residues. V gave up 3 bases and J gave up 4 bases; unmatched junction bases: 7. Per germline, CDR1 SGHDT and CDR2 YYEEEE. CDR3 region: CASSWGQGRTYEQYF. The CDR3 DNA is TGTGCCAGCAGCTGGGGACAGGGGCGAACTTACGAGCAGTACTTC.

The chain is built from TRBV29-1 and TRBJ2-7; D perhaps matches TRBD1 (6 bases). The CDR3 is 12 residues long. CDR1 is SQVTM and CDR2 is ANQGSEA in the germline V gene. V shed 4 bases and J shed 2 bases, with 9 bases lying between them. The CDR3 DNA reads as TGCAGCGTTGCGGACAGTACCTACGAGCAGTACTTC. It codes for CSVADSTYEQYF.

The chain employs TRBV5-1 and TRBJ1-3; D may be TRBD1 (6 bases). The CDR3 runs 14 residues. The V end was cut by 5 bases, the J end by 0 bases, with 9 bases between. Germline lookup yields CDR1 SGHRS and CDR2 YFSETQ. The CDR3 loop is CASSLDSSGNTIYF. The CDR3 coding sequence is TGCGCCAGCAGTCTGGACAGCTCTGGAAACACCATATATTTT. Full variable domain (remainder filled in from reference TRBV5-1 and TRBJ1-3): KAGVTQTPRYLIKTRGQQVTLSCSPISGHRSVSWYQQTPGQGLQFLFEYFSETQRNKGNFPGRFSGRQFSNSRSEMNVSTLELGDSALYLCASSLDSSGNTIYFGEGSWLTVV.

V is TRBV6-4 and J is TRBJ2-3; D is possibly TRBD2 (7 bases). The V end lost 2 bases, the J end lost 0 bases, and 9 bases lay between the germline ends. Germline V gene data show CDR1 as MRHNA and CDR2 as SNTAGT. The CDR3 spans 15 residues. CDR3 nucleotide sequence: TGTGCCAGCAGTGACGGGGGGGCTAGCACAGATACGCAGTATTTT. Protein: CASSDGGASTDTQYF.

V gene TRBV29-1 combines with J gene TRBJ1-1, with D possibly being TRBD1 (5 bases). Trimming took off 1 base at V and 5 bases at J, with 14 bases between the two ends. The CDR3 is made up of 14 amino acids. The germline gives CDR1 SQVTM, CDR2 ANQGSEA. Here the CDR3 reads CSVEVRGRYTEAFF. The CDR3 nucleotides read TGCAGCGTTGAAGTCCGGGGACGGTATACTGAAGCTTTCTTT.